This T cell receptor beta chain derives from a study of T cell responses to AZD1222 COVID-19 vaccine. Here immunoSEQ multiplex PCR was the method, and the copy in TCRdb shows in-frame clones only, minus some. The data show 130,000 to 150,000 clones, approximately 88% seen once. Trimming shortened V by 5 bases and J by 2 bases, and 10 bases separated the two germline ends. CDR1 MNHEY and CDR2 SVGAGI come from the germline V gene. The CDR3 covers 13 residues. This specimen was peripheral blood, taken 28 days after the second dose of the MenACWY control vaccine. The V call is TRBV6-5, the J call TRBJ2-7, with unresolved D. The TCR originated in an adult who received the MenACWY meningococcal vaccine as a control. Written as DNA, the CDR3 is TGTGCCAGCAGTAGAACGGCCACCTACGAGCAGTACTTC. It encodes CASSRTATYEQYF.